These 7 T cell receptor beta chains were all obtained from the same sample, sequenced in a study of cytomegalovirus exposure and HLA in healthy donors. The study ran its PCR with 60 Vbeta and 13 Jbeta primers. The assay was immunoSEQ multiplex PCR, and TCRdb's table has in-frame clones only and misses some. The sample holds about 100,000 clones; 78% are singletons and the top ten take more than 0.6%. Sequencing was performed on PBMCs. The source of these receptors is a woman aged 60-75 years in good health and CMV-seronegative.

This clone was counted a few times. J is TRBJ1-6 and V is TRBV6-1, with 10 bases identical to TRBD1. Germline values: CDR1 MNHNS, CDR2 SASEGT. The CDR3 has 15 residues. The V segment lost 2 bases and the J segment 9 bases; nucleotides outside the gene matches: 4. The CDR3 region is CASSEIWTGGSPLHF. CDR3 coding DNA: TGTGCCAGCAGTGAAATATGGACAGGGGGTTCACCCCTCCACTTT.

The chain employs TRBV9 and TRBJ2-2; the D gene is possibly TRBD2 (6 bases). Looked up from germline, CDR1 is SGDLS and CDR2 is YYNGEE. V was pared by 0 bases and J by 1 base, with 13 bases between. The CDR3 covers 17 residues. The CDR3 reads CASSVVPGGVNTGELFF. DNA of the CDR3: TGTGCCAGCAGCGTAGTCCCTGGCGGGGTGAACACCGGGGAGCTGTTTTTT.

This chain joins TRBV27 and TRBJ1-3; 7 bases fit TRBD1. Germline V gene sequence: CDR1 MNHEY, CDR2 SMNVEV (reference sequence). With V trimmed by 3 bases and J by 0 bases, 2 bases remained unmatched. This CDR3 is built from 15 residues. CDR3 in amino acids: CASSFSGGSGNTIYF. In nucleotides, the CDR3 is TGTGCCAGCAGTTTCTCAGGGGGCTCTGGAAACACCATATATTTT.

This clone showed up just once. The genes are TRBV5-6 and TRBJ2-5, with D possibly being TRBD1 (5 bases). The CDR3 extends over 13 amino acids. Deletions cut 4 bases from V and 7 bases from J, with 14 bases between. In germline, CDR1 is SGHDT, CDR2 YYEEEE. This chain's CDR3 is CASSTTGPGTQYF. The CDR3 DNA is TGTGCCAGCAGCACCACAGGCCCTGGGACCCAGTACTTC.

The V and J genes are TRBV7-2 and TRBJ1-5; the match to TRBD1 covers 7 bases. The CDR3 runs to 15 residues. Germline CDR1 reads SGHTA; CDR2 reads FQGNSA. The V and J ends lost 1 base and 6 bases, in that order; junction bases with no gene match: 6. CDR3 DNA: TGTGCCAGCAGCTTAGGACAGGGATCCCTTCAGCCCCAGCATTTT. Amino acid sequence: CASSLGQGSLQPQHF.

The chain recombines TRBV5-6 with TRBJ2-1, with 8 bases identical to TRBD1. The germline CDR1 and CDR2 sequences are SGHDT and YYEEEE. The CDR3 is 17 residues long. The V segment lost 4 bases and the J segment 3 bases; nucleotides outside the gene matches: 12. Here the CDR3 reads CASSDTDRGYYYNEQFF. DNA for the CDR3: TGTGCCAGCAGCGACACCGACAGGGGCTATTACTACAATGAGCAGTTCTTC. Using reference TRBV5-6 and TRBJ2-1 for the parts outside the CDR3, the full variable domain is DAGVTQSPTHLIKTRGQQVTLRCSPKSGHDTVSWYQQALGQGPQFIFQYYEEEERQRGNFPDRFSGHQFPNYSSELNVNALLLGDSALYLCASSDTDRGYYYNEQFFGPGTRLTVL.

V and J are TRBV9 and TRBJ2-7; 12 nucleotides line up with TRBD2. Trimming cost V 3 bases and J 8 bases; bases outside gene matches: 9. The CDR3 contains 15 residues. Germline V gene lookup returns CDR1 SGDLS and CDR2 YYNGEE. DNA for the CDR3: TGTGCCAGCAGCGCCGGACTAGCGGGGTACCAGCAGCAGTACTTC. Protein sequence: CASSAGLAGYQQQYF.